Listed below are T cell receptor beta chains from one sample, sequenced in a study of OX40 agonist ivuxolimab in advanced cancers. Only in-frame clones appear in the TCRdb table, and some are missing; sequencing was by immunoSEQ multiplex PCR. Here the sample spans 65,000 or so clones, 80% to 85% being singletons. The sequences come from CD4+ or CD8+ T cells sorted from blood, collected in a trial of the OX40 agonist ivuxolimab. These receptors came from an adult with an advanced solid tumor such as melanoma, head and neck, liver or kidney cancer. The CDR3 runs from the conserved cysteine through the conserved F or W. A D gene is named only where the DNA matches it firmly. The listing skips clone size in some rows; elsewhere it reads once, few, many or a size class.

cdr3_aa cdr3_nt v_call clone_size d_call j_call
CASSPAQGNTIYF TGTGCCAGCTCACCTGCACAGGGAAACACCATATATTTT TRBV18 NA NA TRBJ1-3
CASSLARVVNTQYF TGTGCCAGCAGCTTAGCCAGGGTTGTGAATACGCAGTATTTT TRBV7-6 once NA TRBJ2-3
CASSILTNYGYTF TGTGCCAGTAGTATTCTGACTAACTATGGCTACACCTTC TRBV19 NA NA TRBJ1-2
CAWSVGPQETQYF TGTGCCTGGAGTGTTGGGCCTCAAGAGACCCAGTACTTC TRBV30 NA NA TRBJ2-5
CASSQVANTEAFF TGTGCCAGCAGCCAGGTGGCGAACACTGAAGCTTTCTTT TRBV11-3 NA NA TRBJ1-1
CASSLVGSTEAFF TGTGCCAGCAGCTTAGTTGGAAGCACTGAAGCTTTCTTT TRBV7-9 NA NA TRBJ1-1
CASSQEGRGYGYTF TGCGCCAGCAGCCAAGAAGGGAGGGGGTATGGCTACACCTTC TRBV4-1 NA NA TRBJ1-2
CASSLKVPGRRVTGELFF TGTGCCAGCAGCTTAAAGGTTCCGGGTAGGAGGGTCACCGGGGAGCTGTTTTTT TRBV13 NA NA TRBJ2-2
CATRSGISGNTIYF TGTGCCACCCGCAGCGGGATCTCTGGAAACACCATATATTTT TRBV19 NA NA TRBJ1-3
CASSYPPGANTEAFF TGTGCCAGCAGTTACCCCCCGGGAGCGAACACTGAAGCTTTCTTT TRBV6-5 NA NA TRBJ1-1
CASSQGGRTLSPLHF TGTGCCAGCAGTCAGGGGGGACGGACGCTTTCACCCCTCCACTTT TRBV7-9 few TRBD1 TRBJ1-6
CASSEDRFSGANVLTF TGTGCCAGCAGTGAAGACCGGTTCTCTGGGGCCAACGTCCTGACTTTC TRBV6-1 NA NA TRBJ2-6
CASTTTLGPAYEQYF TGTGCCAGCACCACAACTCTGGGGCCGGCCTACGAGCAGTACTTC TRBV5-4 NA NA TRBJ2-7
CASVPMGTNSWAFF TGTGCCAGCGTACCTATGGGGACAAACAGTTGGGCTTTCTTT TRBV2 few NA TRBJ1-1
CASSPRPVGVNEKLFF TGTGCCAGCAGTCCTCGACCGGTTGGGGTTAATGAAAAACTGTTTTTT TRBV27 few NA TRBJ1-4
CASSQEWGPGHPYEQYF TGTGCCAGCAGCCAAGAATGGGGGCCGGGACATCCCTACGAGCAGTACTTC TRBV14 NA NA TRBJ2-7
CASSLGTGGYNGYTF TGTGCCAGCAGCTTAGGGACAGGGGGCTATAATGGCTACACCTTC TRBV7-8 NA TRBD1 TRBJ1-2
CAWSVDRGPSGELFF TGTGCCTGGAGTGTAGACAGGGGGCCTTCCGGGGAGCTGTTTTTT TRBV30 NA TRBD1 TRBJ2-2
CASHKGTGSSYEQYF TGTGCCAGCCACAAGGGGACAGGGAGCTCCTACGAGCAGTACTTC TRBV7-6 NA TRBD1 TRBJ2-7
CASRRGRDELFF TGTGCCAGCAGGAGGGGGCGAGACGAACTGTTTTTT TRBV19 once TRBD1 TRBJ1-4
CASSQSFGGALSGTEAFF TGTGCCAGCAGCCAATCTTTCGGGGGGGCCTTGTCCGGCACTGAAGCTTTCTTT TRBV14 NA NA TRBJ1-1
CASSEAVNSPLHF TGTGCCAGCAGTGAAGCGGTGAATTCACCCCTCCACTTT TRBV6-1 few NA TRBJ1-6
CASSKSGRDNEQFF TGTGCCAGCAGTAAGAGCGGGAGAGACAATGAGCAGTTCTTC TRBV6-5 NA TRBD2 TRBJ2-1
CASSIGQGMTEAFF TGTGCCAGCAGCATAGGACAGGGTATGACTGAAGCTTTCTTT TRBV6-6 once TRBD1 TRBJ1-1
CASSLLIRKVNTGELFF TGTGCCAGCAGCTTACTGATACGGAAGGTGAACACCGGGGAGCTGTTTTTT TRBV7-9 NA NA TRBJ2-2
CASSLAGINEQFF TGTGCCAGCAGCTTAGCTGGGATCAATGAGCAGTTCTTC TRBV7-8 NA NA TRBJ2-1
CASSQGKTPGRPYEKLFF TGTGCCAGCAGCCAAGGAAAAACTCCGGGACGGCCTTATGAAAAACTGTTTTTT TRBV14 NA NA TRBJ1-4
CASSGPGPLNYEQYF TGCGCCAGCAGTGGCCCGGGGCCCTTAAACTACGAGCAGTACTTC TRBV23-1 once NA TRBJ2-7
CASSVGQGNREQYF TGTGCCAGCAGCGTGGGACAGGGGAATCGCGAGCAGTACTTC TRBV9 NA TRBD1 TRBJ2-7
CASRRLAGDTYNEQFF TGTGCCAGCAGAAGACTAGCGGGGGACACCTACAATGAGCAGTTCTTC TRBV6-6 NA TRBD2 TRBJ2-1
CASSIVGANTEAFF TGTGCCAGTAGTATAGTGGGGGCAAACACTGAAGCTTTCTTT TRBV19 NA NA TRBJ1-1
CASSVQGVRGYTF TGTGCCAGCAGCGTACAGGGGGTCCGTGGCTACACCTTC TRBV5-6 NA TRBD1 TRBJ1-2
CASSWGGNTEAFF TGCGCCAGCAGCTGGGGTGGGAACACTGAAGCTTTCTTT TRBV5-1 NA NA TRBJ1-1
CASSLSWGGHLYGYTF TGTGCCAGCAGTTTATCGTGGGGCGGGCACCTCTATGGCTACACCTTC TRBV27 NA NA TRBJ1-2
CASSLSVGQPQHF TGTGCCAGCAGCTTAAGTGTTGGGCAGCCCCAGCATTTT TRBV7-8 NA NA TRBJ1-5
CASSERGGSPSETQYF TGTGCCAGCAGCGAGAGGGGAGGTAGCCCGTCCGAGACCCAGTACTTC TRBV9 NA NA TRBJ2-5
CASSFGWDSSGNTIYF TGTGCCAGCAGCTTCGGCTGGGATAGCTCTGGAAACACCATATATTTT TRBV7-8 NA NA TRBJ1-3
CASSRTGHTEAFF TGTGCCAGCAGCCGGACAGGGCACACTGAAGCTTTCTTT TRBV5-4 NA TRBD1 TRBJ1-1
CASTSGGPTDTQYF TGTGCCAGCACTAGCGGGGGGCCCACAGATACGCAGTATTTT TRBV2 NA TRBD2 TRBJ2-3
CASSSPGGEIHGYTF TGTGCCAGCAGTTCGCCCGGGGGAGAAATCCATGGCTACACCTTC TRBV28 once NA TRBJ1-2
CASSLRLENTGELFF TGTGCCAGCTCTCTCAGACTGGAGAACACCGGGGAGCTGTTTTTT TRBV18 NA NA TRBJ2-2
CASSSSGGFSYEQYF TGTGCCAGCTCATCTAGCGGGGGGTTCTCCTACGAGCAGTACTTC TRBV18 NA TRBD2 TRBJ2-7
CASSLDGGQGKEYF TGCGCCAGCAGCCTGGACGGAGGGCAGGGTAAGGAGTACTTC TRBV5-1 NA NA TRBJ2-7
CASTPGWGNTEAFF TGTGCCAGCACCCCGGGCTGGGGGAACACTGAAGCTTTCTTT TRBV6-6 NA NA TRBJ1-1
CAIRKEGGQETQYF TGTGCCATCCGGAAGGAGGGAGGCCAAGAGACCCAGTACTTC TRBV10-3 NA NA TRBJ2-5
CASSPLQGDNSPLHF TGTGCCAGCTCCCCGCTACAGGGCGACAATTCACCCCTCCACTTT TRBV18 few NA TRBJ1-6
CASSPSRVDGYTF TGTGCCAGCTCACCGAGCAGGGTCGATGGCTACACCTTC TRBV18 NA NA TRBJ1-2